The 4 T cell receptor beta chains listed next were all sequenced from one sample in a study of blood T cell repertoires in COVID-19. Profiling relied on immunoSEQ multiplex PCR, and the TCRdb table lists in-frame clones only, not all of them. Among around 260,000 clones listed, roughly 84% were seen once. Sequenced input: peripheral blood. Source of these receptors: a human donor with COVID-19, enrolled during active disease. The donor label of this sample is uncertain.

V gene TRBV28 combines with J gene TRBJ1-1; weak D call: TRBD1 (5 bases). The germline gives CDR1 MDHEN, CDR2 SYDVKM. This CDR3 has 15 amino acids. The ends were cut back, 6 bases at V and 5 bases at J, with 19 bases in the middle. CDR3 in amino acids: CASRAGDSLGTEAFF. The CDR3 nucleotides are TGTGCCAGCAGGGCGGGGGACTCTCTTGGGACTGAAGCTTTCTTT.

This clone appeared once. The chain uses TRBV5-3 and TRBJ2-1; D might be TRBD2 (5 bases). TRBV5-3 qualifies as an ORF whose function is uncertain. The CDR3 loop spans 14 amino acids. Trimming shortened V by 0 bases and J by 3 bases, and 7 bases separated the two germline ends. Written as DNA, the CDR3 is TGTGCCAGAAGCTTGGCGGGGTGCTACAATGAGCAGTTCTTC. Amino acids: CARSLAGCYNEQFF.

For the CDR3, the DNA is TGTGCCAGTAGTACCCCAGGGGCATGGGGGAGGGACACTGAAGCTTTCTTT. Its protein product is CASSTPGAWGRDTEAFF. V gene TRBV19 combines with J gene TRBJ1-1; D is possibly TRBD1 (6 bases). The CDR3 contains 17 residues. The germline gives CDR1 LNHDA, CDR2 SQIVND (reference sequence). The V end lost 4 bases, the J end lost 3 bases, and 21 bases lay between the germline ends.

The chain recombines TRBV7-2 with TRBJ2-2; D unresolved. Germline CDR1 SGHTA, CDR2 FQGNSA. With 1 base removed from V and 3 bases from J, the gap between germline ends came to 6 bases. This CDR3 is built from 14 residues. CDR3 DNA sequence: TGTGCCAGCAGCTTAGTTAGATACACCGGGGAGCTGTTTTTT. Amino acids: CASSLVRYTGELFF.